The clone carrying this TCR beta chain occurred a few times. Produced via immunoSEQ multiplex PCR; TCRdb's table is partial and in-frame only. The sample has 120,000 or so clones, 65% to 80% seen once. The data stem from a study of blood T cell repertoires in COVID-19. Study information: Sites in the United States, Italy and Spain provided acute and convalescent COVID-19 samples.

This CDR3 region has 13 residues. Trimming cost V 5 bases and J 2 bases; bases outside gene matches: 4. Looked up from germline, CDR1 is SGHTS and CDR2 is YDEGEE. The chain joins TRBV5-8 to TRBJ2-7, with 7 positions matching TRBD1. Specimen: peripheral blood. This clonotype was obtained from a man aged 45-65 years with acute or convalescent COVID-19. CDR3 loop: CASRRGLAYEQYF. The CDR3 coding sequence is TGTGCCAGCAGAAGGGGGCTGGCCTACGAGCAGTACTTC.